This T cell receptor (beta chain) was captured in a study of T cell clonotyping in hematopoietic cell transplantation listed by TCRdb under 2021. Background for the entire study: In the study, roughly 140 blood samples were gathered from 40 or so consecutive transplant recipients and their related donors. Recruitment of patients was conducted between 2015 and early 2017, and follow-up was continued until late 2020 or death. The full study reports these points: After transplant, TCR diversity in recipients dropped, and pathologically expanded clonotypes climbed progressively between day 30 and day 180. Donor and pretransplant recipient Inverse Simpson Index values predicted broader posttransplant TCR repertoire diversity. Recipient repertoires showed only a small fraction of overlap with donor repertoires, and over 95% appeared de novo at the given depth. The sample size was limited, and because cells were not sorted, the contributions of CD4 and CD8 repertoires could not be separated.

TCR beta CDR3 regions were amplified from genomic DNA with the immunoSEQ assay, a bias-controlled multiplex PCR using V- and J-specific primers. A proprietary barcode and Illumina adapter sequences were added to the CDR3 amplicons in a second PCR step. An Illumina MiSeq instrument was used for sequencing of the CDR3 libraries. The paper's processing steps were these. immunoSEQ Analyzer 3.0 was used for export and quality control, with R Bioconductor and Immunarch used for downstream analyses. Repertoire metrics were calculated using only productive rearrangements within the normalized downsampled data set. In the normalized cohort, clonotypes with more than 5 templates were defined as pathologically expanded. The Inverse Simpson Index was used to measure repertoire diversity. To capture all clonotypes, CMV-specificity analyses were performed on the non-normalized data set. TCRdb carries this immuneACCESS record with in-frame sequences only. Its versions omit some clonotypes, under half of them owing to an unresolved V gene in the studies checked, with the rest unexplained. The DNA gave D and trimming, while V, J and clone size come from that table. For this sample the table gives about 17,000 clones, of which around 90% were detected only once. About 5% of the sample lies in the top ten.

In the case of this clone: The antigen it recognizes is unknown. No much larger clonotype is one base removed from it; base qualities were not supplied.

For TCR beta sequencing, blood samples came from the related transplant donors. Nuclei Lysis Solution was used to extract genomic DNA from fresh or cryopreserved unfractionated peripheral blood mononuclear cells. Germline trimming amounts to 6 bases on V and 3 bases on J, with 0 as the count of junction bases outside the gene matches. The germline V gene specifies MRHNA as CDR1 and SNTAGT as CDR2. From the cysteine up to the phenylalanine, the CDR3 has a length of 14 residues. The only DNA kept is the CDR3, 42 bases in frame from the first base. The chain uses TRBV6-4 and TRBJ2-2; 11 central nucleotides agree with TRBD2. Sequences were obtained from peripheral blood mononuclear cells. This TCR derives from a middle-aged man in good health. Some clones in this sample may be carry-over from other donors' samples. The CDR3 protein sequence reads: CASRLAGDTGELFF. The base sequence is TGTGCCAGCAGACTAGCGGGAGACACCGGGGAGCTGTTTTTT.